This T cell receptor beta chain was observed in a study of T cells in Graves' hyperthyroidism and ophthalmopathy. Overall study findings and caveats: Clonotypes that were expanded in thyroid above 0.001 mostly appeared in blood too.

This clonotype was detected many times. Its antigen remains unidentified. From RNA transcripts, TCR beta CDR3 regions were amplified. Using the HTBI primer set, a first-round RT-PCR was run on the TCR CDR3. TCRdb reprocessed the multiplex PCR reads with MiXCR, giving one entry per CDR3 protein. The sample has around 610,000 distinct CDR3 sequences, roughly 14% seen once. Lactation, pregnancy, other autoimmune disease or uncontrolled infection excluded patients. In making diagnoses, clinical symptoms, serum thyroxine and TRAb, thyroid ultrasound and orbital computed tomography were all used. The sequence derives from a woman aged 35 to 49 with Graves' ophthalmopathy. Material for sequencing was blood.

CDR3 residues: CASGTGTENTEAFF. The CDR3 coding sequence is TGCGCCAGCGGAACCGGGACTGAGAACACTGAAGCTTTCTTT. The J gene is TRBJ1-1, the V gene TRBV5-1, with D possibly matching TRBD1 (5 bases). Trimming stripped 7 bases from V and 1 base from J, with 14 bases between. Germline assignment: CDR1 SGHRS and CDR2 YFSETQ. The CDR3 spans 14 residues.